These 28 T cell receptor beta chains were sequenced from one sample in a study of cytomegalovirus exposure and HLA in healthy donors. In the PCR, 60 Vbeta and 13 Jbeta primers were used. Clones were sequenced by immunoSEQ multiplex PCR, and TCRdb holds only the in-frame ones, with some missing. The sample has about 90,000 clones, roughly 60% seen once. Sample: PBMCs. The source is a woman aged 25 to 39 in good health and CMV-seropositive.

This chain joins TRBV6-5 and TRBJ1-1, with a weak D call TRBD1 (5 bases). V was clipped by 2 bases and J by 2 bases, with 15 bases between them. This CDR3 is 16 amino acids long. Looked up from germline, CDR1 is MNHEY and CDR2 is SVGAGI. This chain's CDR3 is CASSYVAGKFNTEAFF. The CDR3 DNA is TGTGCCAGCAGTTACGTGGCAGGGAAGTTTAACACTGAAGCTTTCTTT.

The chain carries TRBV6-5 and TRBJ1-4; TRBD1 matches at 7 bases. Trimming cost V 6 bases and J 0 bases; bases outside gene matches: 7. This CDR3 spans 16 amino acids. Germline-derived CDR1 and CDR2 are MNHEY and SVGAGI. CDR3 in amino acids: CASSYRGLTTNEKLFF. The CDR3 nucleotides read TGTGCCAGCAGCTACAGGGGATTAACAACTAATGAAAAACTGTTTTTT.

The genes are TRBV18 and TRBJ1-2, with D unresolved. There are 13 residues in the CDR3. Trimming stripped 6 bases from V and 2 bases from J, with 10 bases between. CDR1 KGHSH and CDR2 LQKENI come from the germline V gene. CDR3 nucleotides: TGTGCCAGCTCCCCCAGCGGAAACTATGGCTACACCTTC. It codes for CASSPSGNYGYTF.

The rearrangement links TRBV7-2 to TRBJ1-2, with TRBD1 matching over 11 bases. CDR3 length equals 17 residues. CDR1 is SGHTA and CDR2 is FQGNSA in the germline V gene. Germline trimming cut 4 bases from V and 2 bases from J; bases unmatched to any gene: 9. The CDR3 sequence is CASSSRGTGGSNYGYTF. CDR3 DNA sequence: TGTGCCAGCAGCTCGCGGGGGACAGGGGGTTCAAACTATGGCTACACCTTC.

The chain carries TRBV27 and TRBJ2-1, with 9 bases lining up with TRBD2. Germline assignment: CDR1 MNHEY and CDR2 SMNVEV (reference sequence). This CDR3 contains 17 residues. J was trimmed by 7 bases and V by 3 bases; bases with no gene match: 13. The CDR3 protein is CASSFLAGSPPENEQFF. DNA of the CDR3: TGTGCCAGCAGTTTCCTAGCGGGGTCCCCCCCTGAGAATGAGCAGTTCTTC.

Concerning this clone: Germline and junction disagree at one end, which may indicate a read error. J is TRBJ2-5 and V is TRBV7-9, with 9 bases aligning to TRBD2. The CDR3 covers 12 residues. Germline V gives CDR1 SEHNR, CDR2 FQNEAQ (reference sequence). In DNA, the CDR3 is TGTTCCAGTGGGACTAGCCGCGAGACCCAGTACTTC. This encodes CSSGTSRETQYF.

The chain carries TRBV12-5 and TRBJ1-2; D is ambiguous. This CDR3 has 14 amino acids. CDR1 is LGHNT and CDR2 is FRNRAP in the germline V gene. Trimming removed 5 bases at V and 7 bases at J, with 17 bases between. The CDR3 coding sequence is TGTGCTAGTGGTCTGGGTGGCCCTTACCGTGGCTACACCTTC. Translation gives CASGLGGPYRGYTF. The whole variable domain, remainder taken from reference TRBV12-5 and TRBJ1-2, is DARVTQTPRHKVTEMGQEVTMRCQPILGHNTVFWYRQTMMQGLELLAYFRNRAPLDDSGMPKDRFSAEMPDATLATLKIQPSEPRDSAVYFCASGLGGPYRGYTFGSGTRLTVV.

The chain couples TRBV7-2 to TRBJ2-1; TRBD2 aligns across 7 bases. This CDR3 spans 14 amino acids. Germline CDR1 and CDR2: SGHTA and FQGNSA. Unmatched junction bases numbered 6, after V lost 4 bases and J lost 6 bases. The CDR3 DNA reads as TGTGCCAGCAGCTCATCACTAGCGATCAATGAGCAGTTCTTC. Its protein product is CASSSSLAINEQFF.

The V gene is TRBV18, the J gene TRBJ1-1; 7 nucleotides align to TRBD1. Losses at the gene ends were 6 bases for V and 7 bases for J; bases not matched to a gene: 14. Germline V CDR1 and CDR2: KGHSH, LQKENI. The CDR3 runs 15 residues. CDR3: CASSRTGAIESEAFF. The CDR3 DNA sequence: TGTGCCAGCTCCCGCACAGGGGCGATAGAAAGTGAAGCTTTCTTT.

The chain has TRBV5-1 and TRBJ1-1; D is unclear. The CDR3 is 15 residues long. Trimming removed 0 bases from V and 0 bases from J, with 9 bases in between. Germline CDR1 and CDR2: SGHRS and YFSETQ. CDR3 in DNA: TGCGCCAGCAGCTTGGCTGCAGATATGAACACTGAAGCTTTCTTT. This codes for CASSLAADMNTEAFF.

The chain recombines TRBV27 with TRBJ1-5, with 12 bases lining up with TRBD1. This CDR3 is built from 14 residues. V dropped 5 bases and J dropped 10; count of bases not matched to a gene: 6. CDR1 and CDR2 (germline): MNHEY, SMNVEV (reference sequence). Here the CDR3 DNA reads TGTGCCAGCAGTACTCGGGACAGGGGGCGACCCCAGCATTTT. Encoded protein: CASSTRDRGRPQHF.

The sample holds a few counts of this clone. The chain is built from TRBV7-2 and TRBJ2-5, with 11 bases that match TRBD2. J gave up 5 bases and V 5 bases, and 4 bases lay outside the gene matches. The CDR3 is made up of 14 amino acids. The germline V gene encodes CDR1 SGHTA and CDR2 FQGNSA. The chain's CDR3 is CASSTSGGGETQYF. The CDR3 coding sequence is TGTGCCAGCAGCACTAGCGGGGGAGGCGAGACCCAGTACTTC. Full variable domain (remainder filled in from reference TRBV7-2 and TRBJ2-5): GAGVSQSPSNKVTEKGKDVELRCDPISGHTALYWYRQSLGQGLEFLIYFQGNSAPDKSGLPSDRFSAERTGGSVSTLTIQRTQQEDSAVYLCASSTSGGGETQYFGPGTRLLVL.

V usage is TRBV18 and J usage is TRBJ1-1; TRBD1 might be the D (6 bases). The CDR3 is 14 residues long. Germline assignment: CDR1 KGHSH and CDR2 LQKENI. V was shortened by 8 bases and J by 3 bases, with 16 bases between the two germline ends. This chain's CDR3 is CASPPEAGDTEAFF. The CDR3 DNA reads TGTGCCAGCCCTCCCGAGGCAGGGGACACTGAAGCTTTCTTT.

This sequence joins TRBV27 and TRBJ2-1; 11 bases align to TRBD2. Germline assignment: CDR1 MNHEY and CDR2 SMNVEV (reference sequence). V shed 4 bases, J shed 6 bases, and the junction held 5 bases outside the gene matches. CDR3 length equals 15 residues. This CDR3 reads CASSSHSGGANEQFF. The CDR3 DNA follows: TGTGCCAGCAGTTCACATAGCGGGGGGGCCAATGAGCAGTTCTTC.

The chain joins TRBV28 to TRBJ1-1, with 7 bases fitting TRBD1. Germline CDR1 and CDR2: MDHEN and SYDVKM. CDR3 length: 11 residues. The trim removed 6 bases at V and 10 bases at J, leaving 5 bases unmatched. In DNA form, the CDR3 reads TGTGCCAGCAGCAACAGGGGCCGAGCTTTCTTT. Amino acids: CASSNRGRAFF. Drawing the rest from reference TRBV28 and TRBJ1-1, the complete variable domain is DVKVTQSSRYLVKRTGEKVFLECVQDMDHENMFWYRQDPGLGLRLIYFSYDVKMKEKGDIPEGYSVSREKKERFSLILESASTNQTSMYLCASSNRGRAFFGQGTRLTVV.

This sequence joins TRBV27 and TRBJ2-7; tentatively, D is TRBD2 (6 bases). Trimming cost V 1 base and J 7 bases, with 20 bases left between them. Germline assignment: CDR1 MNHEY and CDR2 SMNVEV (reference sequence). The CDR3 is 16 amino acids. The CDR3 is CASSLYVGGRLGEQYF. The CDR3 DNA reads as TGTGCCAGCAGTTTATATGTGGGGGGAAGGTTGGGAGAGCAGTACTTC.

This clone was observed once. The V gene is TRBV6-6, the J gene TRBJ2-2; tentatively, D is TRBD1 (6 bases). V shed 5 bases and J shed 1 base, with 8 bases lying between them. The length of the CDR3 is 14 residues. The V gene's germline CDR1 is MNHNY and CDR2 SVGAGI (reference sequence). The CDR3 bases are TGTGCCAGCAGTCGACAGGTGAACACCGGGGAGCTGTTTTTT. Amino acid sequence: CASSRQVNTGELFF.

V gene TRBV5-1 combines with J gene TRBJ2-2; D is unclear. The CDR3 is 13 residues long. Germline V CDR1 and CDR2: SGHRS, YFSETQ. V was trimmed by 0 bases and J by 4 bases, leaving 4 bases between them. The CDR3 region is CASSLGLTGELFF. Written as DNA, the CDR3 is TGCGCCAGCAGCTTGGGGCTCACCGGGGAGCTGTTTTTT.

V gene TRBV11-3 combines with J gene TRBJ1-1; 7 nucleotides line up with TRBD1. This CDR3 has 14 residues. The germline V gene has CDR1 SGHNT and CDR2 YENEEA. The V gene end was trimmed by 5 bases and the J gene end by 4 bases; junction bases not matched to a gene: 7. The CDR3 spells CASSPGTVTTEAFF. The CDR3 DNA reads TGTGCCAGCAGCCCCGGGACAGTGACCACTGAAGCTTTCTTT.

The CDR3 is CASSKSSGGVDEQFF. As DNA, the CDR3 is TGTGCCAGCAGCAAGTCTAGCGGGGGGGTCGATGAGCAGTTCTTC. The V call is TRBV21-1, the J call TRBJ2-1; TRBD2 is the table's D call, not checked against the DNA. TRBV21-1 is flagged as a pseudogene. The length of the CDR3 is 15 residues.

The chain links TRBV13 to TRBJ1-1; unclear D gene. The V end lost 5 bases, the J end lost 2 bases, and 9 bases lay between the germline ends. The CDR3 runs to 13 residues. Germline-derived CDR1 and CDR2 are PRHDT and FYEKMQ (reference sequence). The CDR3 coding sequence is TGTGCCAGCAGCACCACACGAAACACTGAAGCTTTCTTT. Translation gives CASSTTRNTEAFF.

The genes are TRBV12-5 and TRBJ2-3; 12 bases match TRBD2. V was clipped by 1 base and J by 3 bases; unmatched bases: 5. The V gene's germline CDR1 is LGHNT and CDR2 FRNRAP. CDR3 length: 17 residues. CDR3 nucleotide sequence: TGTGCTAGTGGTTTGGGTGCAACTAGCGGGGGGACAGATACGCAGTATTTT. Encoded protein: CASGLGATSGGTDTQYF.

V usage is TRBV11-2 and J usage is TRBJ2-7; D is undetermined. This CDR3 is built from 14 residues. Germline lookup yields CDR1 SGHAT and CDR2 FQNNGV. V lost 5 bases and J 0 bases, leaving 11 bases between the germline ends. The CDR3 loop is CASSRGASSYEQYF. The DNA of the CDR3 is TGTGCCAGCAGCCGCGGTGCTAGCTCCTACGAGCAGTACTTC.

V is TRBV6-6 and J is TRBJ2-3, with 7 bases matching TRBD1. Trimming took 6 bases from V and 0 from J; bases not matched to a gene: 9. CDR1 is MNHNY and CDR2 is SVGAGI in the germline V gene (reference sequence). CDR3 length: 16 residues. CDR3 sequence: CASRERDSPSTDTQYF. CDR3 nucleotide sequence: TGTGCCAGCAGGGAGAGGGACAGTCCTAGCACAGATACGCAGTATTTT.

This clone was found a few times. DNA for the CDR3: TGTGCCAGCAGCTTAGAGGGGACAGGGCGGATCGGGCAGTTCTTC. Protein product: CASSLEGTGRIGQFF. This chain joins TRBV27 and TRBJ2-1; TRBD1 agrees at 9 bases. CDR1 and CDR2 (germline): MNHEY, SMNVEV (reference sequence). The ends lost 6 bases at V and 12 bases at J; junction bases unmatched: 15. The CDR3 consists of 15 residues.

The chain links TRBV28 to TRBJ1-2; 10 bases match TRBD1. The CDR3 totals 15 residues. Trimming at V came to 6 bases and at J to 2 bases, leaving 6 bases not matched to a gene. Germline V gene data show CDR1 as MDHEN and CDR2 as SYDVKM. The CDR3 loop reads CASSDRDRGNYGYTF. The CDR3 DNA follows: TGTGCCAGCAGCGACCGGGACAGGGGAAACTATGGCTACACCTTC.

The V and J genes are TRBV7-2 and TRBJ1-2, with 7 bases aligning to TRBD1. With V trimmed by 5 bases and J by 2 bases, 5 bases remained unmatched. The CDR3 covers 14 residues. Looked up from germline, CDR1 is SGHTA and CDR2 is FQGNSA. The CDR3 loop reads CASSPGTANYGYTF. In DNA form, the CDR3 reads TGTGCCAGCAGCCCAGGGACAGCAAACTATGGCTACACCTTC.

V usage is TRBV30 and J usage is TRBJ2-5, with TRBD1 identical over 7 bases. Judging by the DNA end, TRBJ2-7 fits better; the J call may be wrong. In germline, CDR1 is GTSNPN, CDR2 SVGIG (reference sequence). The CDR3 length is 13 residues. The DNA for the CDR3 is TGTGCCTGGAGTTTACAGGGGAAATACGAGCAGTACTTC. Translation: CAWSLQGKYEQYF.